The 24 T cell receptor beta chains presented below share a single source sample, sequenced in a study of T cell changes during pregnancy in multiple sclerosis. Assay used: immunoSEQ multiplex PCR; TCRdb lists only in-frame clones, some missing. The sample lists more than 30,000 clones; 75% to 95% were seen once. Source: CD4+ T cells from peripheral blood mononuclear cells, taken in the third trimester of pregnancy. The receptors come from a female donor in good health, enrolled as a control in a pregnancy study.

V is TRBV9 and J is TRBJ2-2; 9 positions agree with TRBD2. This CDR3 has 16 amino acids. The V gene end was trimmed by 4 bases and the J gene end by 4 bases; junction bases not matched to a gene: 8. From germline, CDR1 is SGDLS and CDR2 YYNGEE. Here the CDR3 reads CASSPRGTSSTGELFF. DNA for the CDR3: TGTGCCAGCAGCCCGCGGGGGACTAGCAGCACCGGGGAGCTGTTTTTT.

The chain has TRBV6-1 and TRBJ2-7; 9 bases are shared with TRBD1. Germline V gene lookup returns CDR1 MNHNS and CDR2 SASEGT. CDR3 length: 14 amino acids. Germline trimming cut 5 bases from V and 6 bases from J; bases unmatched to any gene: 8. The CDR3 DNA reads as TGTGCCAGCAGTTCCGGGACAGGGCTATTCGAGCAGTACTTC. The encoded protein is CASSSGTGLFEQYF.

With regard to this clone: This sample includes further DNA sequences coding for the same CDR3. CDR3 protein: CASSIAGLNTEAFF. DNA of the CDR3: TGTGCCAGTAGTATAGCGGGTTTGAACACTGAAGCTTTCTTT. The rearrangement links TRBV19 to TRBJ1-1; unclear D gene. The CDR3 is 14 residues long. Trimming took off 1 base at V and 0 bases at J, with 6 bases between the two ends. The germline gives CDR1 LNHDA, CDR2 SQIVND (reference sequence).

The V gene is TRBV9, the J gene TRBJ2-1, with 10 positions matching TRBD2. There are 16 residues in the CDR3. J was trimmed by 6 bases and V by 4 bases; bases with no gene match: 10. Per germline, CDR1 SGDLS and CDR2 YYNGEE. The CDR3 region is CASSYYPSGSFNEQFF. The CDR3 region has the DNA TGTGCCAGCAGCTATTATCCTAGCGGGAGTTTCAATGAGCAGTTCTTC.

This rearrangement joins TRBV9 to TRBJ2-3, with TRBD2 matching over 8 bases. The CDR3 has 14 residues. V dropped 0 bases and J dropped 6; count of bases not matched to a gene: 3. Germline V CDR1 and CDR2: SGDLS, YYNGEE. CDR3 DNA: TGTGCCAGCAGCGTAGGCGGGAGGTCCGATACGCAGTATTTT. As protein: CASSVGGRSDTQYF.

The chain joins TRBV19 to TRBJ1-1; the D gene is possibly TRBD1 (6 bases). V was clipped by 4 bases and J by 2 bases, with 14 bases between them. This CDR3 has 15 amino acids. Germline lookup yields CDR1 LNHDA and CDR2 SQIVND (reference sequence). Here the CDR3 DNA reads TGTGCCAGTAGTAAGGGGGGGCTCAGTAACACTGAAGCTTTCTTT. This translates into CASSKGGLSNTEAFF.

The rearrangement joins TRBV19 to TRBJ2-6; 10 bases agree with TRBD2. This CDR3 is 17 amino acids long. The J segment lost 0 bases and the V segment lost 5 bases, leaving 4 bases of the junction unmatched. Germline values: CDR1 LNHDA, CDR2 SQIVND (reference sequence). CDR3 bases: TGTGCCAGTAGTCTAGCGGGAGCTCACTCTGGGGCCAACGTCCTGACTTTC. Its protein product is CASSLAGAHSGANVLTF.

V usage is TRBV7-9 and J usage is TRBJ2-7, with a tentative D call TRBD1 (6 bases). Looked up from germline, CDR1 is SEHNR and CDR2 is FQNEAQ (reference sequence). The CDR3 length is 13 residues. Deletions cut 5 bases from V and 3 bases from J, with 11 bases between. Here the CDR3 reads CASSHRQVYEQYF. Here the CDR3 DNA reads TGTGCCAGCAGCCATAGACAGGTCTACGAGCAGTACTTC. The entire variable domain, with the rest obtained from reference TRBV7-9 and TRBJ2-7, is as follows: DTGVSQNPRHKITKRGQNVTFRCDPISEHNRLYWYRQTLGQGPEFLTYFQNEAQLEKSRLLSDRFSAERPKGSFSTLEIQRTEQGDSAMYLCASSHRQVYEQYFGPGTRLTVT.

This chain connects TRBV19 to TRBJ2-2; tentatively, D is TRBD1 (6 bases). With 2 bases removed from V and 4 bases from J, the gap between germline ends came to 14 bases. CDR1 LNHDA and CDR2 SQIVND come from the germline V gene (reference sequence). The CDR3 totals 16 residues. DNA for the CDR3: TGTGCCAGTAGTATATTTGGGGGCGCGGGCACCGGGGAGCTGTTTTTT. Translating it yields CASSIFGGAGTGELFF.

The CDR3 sequence: CASSRRGSGNTIYF. The CDR3 region has the DNA TGTGCCAGCAGCAGGAGGGGCTCTGGAAACACCATATATTTT. The chain employs TRBV9 and TRBJ1-3, with D possibly being TRBD1 (5 bases). The germline gives CDR1 SGDLS, CDR2 YYNGEE. V lost 4 bases, J lost 0 bases, and 8 bases lay in between. The CDR3 has 14 amino acids.

V is TRBV29-1 and J is TRBJ2-1; 9 nucleotides match TRBD2. The CDR3 extends over 15 amino acids. Germline CDR1 reads SQVTM; CDR2 reads ANQGSEA. V was clipped by 5 bases and J by 4 bases; unmatched bases: 9. CDR3 DNA: TGCAGCGTTAACCGACTAGCGGTCCTTTACAATGAGCAGTTCTTC. It specifies CSVNRLAVLYNEQFF.

The chain employs TRBV28 and TRBJ1-1; 8 nucleotides match TRBD1. J lost 1 base, V lost 0 bases, and 7 bases had no gene match. Germline V lookup: CDR1 MDHEN, CDR2 SYDVKM. This CDR3 has 17 residues. The CDR3 DNA reads as TGTGCCAGCAGTTTATGGGGGGGGCAGGGGGCGAACACTGAAGCTTTCTTT. Translating it yields CASSLWGGQGANTEAFF.

J is TRBJ2-7 and V is TRBV9; 8 bases line up with TRBD2. The ends lost 5 bases at V and 0 bases at J; junction bases unmatched: 7. CDR1 and CDR2 from the germline V gene are SGDLS and YYNGEE. The CDR3 extends over 15 amino acids. CDR3 coding DNA: TGTGCCAGCAGTTTCGGGGGGGAAAACTCCTACGAGCAGTACTTC. This codes for CASSFGGENSYEQYF.

This chain connects TRBV7-8 to TRBJ2-2; 10 bases match TRBD2. Germline values: CDR1 SGHVS, CDR2 FQNEAQ. The CDR3 runs 16 residues. V shed 2 bases, J shed 7 bases, and the junction held 7 bases outside the gene matches. The DNA for the CDR3 is TGTGCCAGCAGCTTAATCCCTAGCGGGAGCGACGGGGAGCTGTTTTTT. Its translation: CASSLIPSGSDGELFF.

The chain couples TRBV7-2 to TRBJ2-5; 7 positions match TRBD1. This CDR3 contains 16 residues. The V segment lost 6 bases and the J segment 5 bases; nucleotides outside the gene matches: 15. CDR1 SGHTA and CDR2 FQGNSA come from the germline V gene. CDR3: CASRLPGGSRGETQYF. CDR3 in DNA: TGTGCCAGCAGGCTCCCCGGCGGGTCCAGGGGGGAGACCCAGTACTTC.

The rearrangement uses TRBV30 and TRBJ2-7; D may be TRBD2 (6 bases). The CDR3 contains 14 residues. Germline V CDR1 and CDR2: GTSNPN, SVGIG (reference sequence). V was trimmed by 2 bases and J by 4 bases, leaving 15 bases between them. Written as DNA, the CDR3 is TGTGCCTGGAGTTATGGCGGGAAGGAATACGAGCAGTACTTC. Translation: CAWSYGGKEYEQYF.

The chain's CDR3 is CASSDPGSAEAFF. The CDR3 DNA sequence: TGCGCCAGCAGTGATCCGGGATCCGCTGAAGCTTTCTTT. The chain carries TRBV10-1 and TRBJ1-1; D remains unclear. The V end lost 3 bases, the J end lost 6 bases, and 11 bases lay between the germline ends. The CDR3 extends over 13 amino acids. Germline V gene sequence: CDR1 WNHNN, CDR2 SYGVQD (reference sequence).

J is TRBJ2-3 and V is TRBV5-5; tentative D call: TRBD2 (5 bases). CDR3 length: 14 residues. Deletions cut 1 base from V and 4 bases from J, with 10 bases between. Germline assignment: CDR1 SGHKS and CDR2 YYEKEE (reference sequence). As DNA, the CDR3 is TGTGCCAGCAGCTTGACTAGATCAGCAGATACGCAGTATTTT. Amino acids: CASSLTRSADTQYF.

The chain uses TRBV7-8 and TRBJ2-5; TRBD2 matches 13 bases. The CDR3 is 17 residues long. J lost 6 bases, V lost 1 base, and 8 bases had no gene match. CDR1 is SGHVS and CDR2 is FQNEAQ in the germline V gene. The CDR3 bases are TGTGCCAGCAGCTTAGAGGCTGGACTAGCGGGAGTTAAGACCCAGTACTTC. This translates into CASSLEAGLAGVKTQYF. The entire variable domain, with the rest obtained from reference TRBV7-8 and TRBJ2-5, is as follows: GAGVSQSPRYKVAKRGQDVALRCDPISGHVSLFWYQQALGQGPEFLTYFQNEAQLDKSGLPSDRFFAERPEGSVSTLKIQRTQQEDSAVYLCASSLEAGLAGVKTQYFGPGTRLLVL.

This chain uses TRBV28 with TRBJ2-1; a weak D match, TRBD2 (7 bases). Germline CDR1 is MDHEN and CDR2 is SYDVKM. This CDR3 comprises 13 residues. V dropped 5 bases and J dropped 13 bases, with 18 bases sitting between them. In nucleotides, the CDR3 is TGTGCCAGCAGTATCCCAAGGGGGGGCCTACAGTTCTTC. As protein: CASSIPRGGLQFF. Complete variable domain (other parts from reference TRBV28 and TRBJ2-1): DVKVTQSSRYLVKRTGEKVFLECVQDMDHENMFWYRQDPGLGLRLIYFSYDVKMKEKGDIPEGYSVSREKKERFSLILESASTNQTSMYLCASSIPRGGLQFFGPGTRLTVL.

This sequence joins TRBV5-6 and TRBJ1-2; 9 positions agree with TRBD1. The CDR3 sequence is 17 residues long. Germline CDR1 reads SGHDT; CDR2 reads YYEEEE. Unmatched junction bases numbered 14, after V lost 6 bases and J lost 2 bases. CDR3 DNA: TGTGCCAGCAACCTCTGGACAGGGGCCCGAATGAACTATGGCTACACCTTC. It yields the protein CASNLWTGARMNYGYTF.

The chain recombines TRBV2 with TRBJ2-5; 8 bases map to TRBD2. CDR3 length equals 15 residues. Trimming took 0 bases from V and 5 from J; bases not matched to a gene: 5. Germline-derived CDR1 and CDR2 are SNHLY and FYNNEI. The CDR3 here is CASSEARGAGETQYF. The CDR3 nucleotides read TGTGCCAGCAGTGAAGCGCGGGGGGCCGGGGAGACCCAGTACTTC.

The chain links TRBV5-1 to TRBJ2-2, with 11 bases that match TRBD2. CDR1 is SGHRS and CDR2 is YFSETQ in the germline V gene. The CDR3 consists of 17 residues. Trimming removed 6 bases from V and 0 bases from J; junction bases left unmatched: 7. CDR3 DNA sequence: TGCGCCAGCACCCGGTCTAGCGGGGGGACGAACACCGGGGAGCTGTTTTTT. Protein product: CASTRSSGGTNTGELFF.

The chain is built from TRBV25-1 and TRBJ1-1, with TRBD1 matching over 8 bases. Losses at the gene ends were 1 base for V and 1 base for J; bases not matched to a gene: 2. The CDR3 consists of 15 residues. Germline V gives CDR1 MGHDK, CDR2 SYGVNS. CDR3 sequence reads: CASSESGTGNTEAFF. The CDR3 DNA reads as TGTGCCAGCAGTGAATCCGGGACAGGGAACACTGAAGCTTTCTTT.